The 16 T cell receptor beta chains presented below share a single source sample, sequenced in a study of spatial heterogeneity in lung cancer. TCRdb fed the 5' RACE reads into MiXCR, producing one record per CDR3 protein. The data contain 90,000 to 95,000 distinct CDR3 sequences, 9.5% to 15% of them singletons. Time point in this sample: sample taken at primary tumor resection. The study sequenced unsorted whole RNA from tumor, nontumor lung or frozen PBMC. Sequenced here: PBMCs, sampled at surgery. All receptors come from a male donor with early-stage non-small cell lung cancer.

The genes are TRBV7-3 and TRBJ1-6, with D perhaps TRBD1 (6 bases). This CDR3 is built from 14 residues. The germline CDR1 and CDR2 sequences are SGHTA and FQGTGA. V lost 8 bases, J lost 7 bases, and 15 bases lay in between. The CDR3 sequence: CASSFTGNNSPLHF. CDR3 coding DNA: TGTGCCAGCTCCTTTACAGGGAACAATTCACCCCTCCACTTT. The whole variable domain, filled in from reference TRBV7-3 and TRBJ1-6, reads GAGVSQTPSNKVTEKGKYVELRCDPISGHTALYWYRQSLGQGPEFLIYFQGTGAADDSGLPNDRFFAVRPEGSVSTLKIQRTERGDSAVYLCASSFTGNNSPLHFGNGTRLTVT.

This clonotype was seen a handful of times. This rearrangement joins TRBV15 to TRBJ2-3, with 7 bases lining up with TRBD2. This CDR3 region has 16 residues. Looked up from germline, CDR1 is LNHNV and CDR2 is YYDKDF (reference sequence). After removal of 9 bases from V and 0 bases from J, the junction contained 12 bases not matched to a gene. CDR3 region: CATEPGLPTSTDTQYF. The CDR3 DNA sequence: TGTGCCACGGAACCGGGACTACCGACTAGCACAGATACGCAGTATTTT.

This clonotype was counted at least ten times. The V and J genes are TRBV6-5 and TRBJ1-2, with TRBD1 identical over 7 bases. The CDR3 is made up of 14 amino acids. V gave up 4 bases and J gave up 2 bases; unmatched junction bases: 4. From germline, CDR1 is MNHEY and CDR2 SVGAGI. As DNA, the CDR3 is TGTGCCAGCAGTTCGGGACAGCCGAACTATGGCTACACCTTC. Translation gives CASSSGQPNYGYTF.

CDR3 in amino acids: CASSLSLAVADTQYF. The CDR3 DNA is TGTGCCAGCAGTTTATCCCTAGCGGTCGCAGATACGCAGTATTTT. The V gene is TRBV12-3 or TRBV12-4, the J gene TRBJ2-3; TRBD2 matches 7 bases. V shed 2 bases, J shed 4 bases, and the junction held 6 bases outside the gene matches. This CDR3 has 15 amino acids.

J is TRBJ1-1 and V is TRBV29-1; no clear D. Germline V gene sequence: CDR1 SQVTM, CDR2 ANQGSEA. The V end was cut by 3 bases, the J end by 6 bases, with 8 bases between. The CDR3 covers 11 residues. CDR3 DNA sequence: TGCAGCGTTGATCGAGGTCCTGAAGCTTTCTTT. Translated: CSVDRGPEAFF.

This chain connects TRBV7-9 to TRBJ2-5, with TRBD1 as a possible D gene (6 bases). The CDR3 is 14 residues long. Germline V CDR1 and CDR2: SEHNR, FQNEAQ (reference sequence). V shed 5 bases and J shed 5 bases, with 15 bases lying between them. Here the CDR3 reads CASSTRQARETQYF. CDR3 in DNA: TGTGCCAGCAGCACTCGACAGGCCCGGGAGACCCAGTACTTC.

This clonotype was counted a few times. The V call is TRBV5-6, the J call TRBJ1-2; D perhaps matches TRBD1 (6 bases). The length of the CDR3 is 14 residues. CDR1 SGHDT and CDR2 YYEEEE come from the germline V gene. V was clipped by 0 bases and J by 8 bases, with 14 bases between them. As DNA, the CDR3 is TGTGCCAGCAGCTTGGATATGGGGGGCCAGGGCTACACCTTC. Its translation is CASSLDMGGQGYTF.

This chain links TRBV4-3 with TRBJ1-6, with TRBD1 identical over 7 bases. V lost 3 bases and J lost 5; bases outside the gene matches: 7. Germline V gene sequence: CDR1 LGHNA, CDR2 YSLEER. The CDR3 has 16 amino acids. The CDR3 loop is CASSHKGTANNSPLHF. CDR3 coding DNA: TGCGCCAGCAGCCATAAGGGGACAGCGAATAATTCACCCCTCCACTTT.

The chain combines TRBV20-1 with TRBJ1-1; D is undetermined. CDR1 is DFQATT, CDR2 SNEGSKA, per germline (reference sequence). This CDR3 has 13 residues. V was cut by 2 bases and J by 1 base, with 8 bases left in between. In DNA, the CDR3 is TGCAGTGCTAGACTGACAACGAACACTGAAGCTTTCTTT. This codes for CSARLTTNTEAFF.

In this sample, this clonotype turned up a few times. The chain employs TRBV4-2 and TRBJ2-5; 8 bases map to TRBD2. Unmatched junction bases numbered 10, after V lost 3 bases and J lost 4 bases. The CDR3 is 16 amino acids. Germline V lookup: CDR1 LGHNA, CDR2 YNFKEQ. The CDR3 bases are TGTGCCAGCAGCCAGGCCGGGACTAGGATCCCAGAGACCCAGTACTTC. Translating gives CASSQAGTRIPETQYF.

This clonotype was counted a few times. CDR3 bases: TGTGCCAGCAGCTTAAGAACGATGAACACTGAAGCTTTCTTT. As protein: CASSLRTMNTEAFF. The chain is built from TRBV7-2 and TRBJ1-1; no reliable D call. Germline assignment: CDR1 SGHTA and CDR2 FQGNSA. The V and J ends lost 2 bases and 0 bases respectively, with 7 bases between them. The CDR3 runs to 14 residues.

This sequence joins TRBV29-1 and TRBJ1-1, with unresolved D. Germline V CDR1 and CDR2: SQVTM, ANQGSEA. V was pared by 6 bases and J by 5 bases, with 10 bases between. The CDR3 runs to 11 residues. The DNA of the CDR3 is TGCAGCGTCAAGAGGACGACTGAAGCTTTCTTT. Encoded protein: CSVKRTTEAFF.

This chain connects TRBV5-1 to TRBJ2-5; unclear D gene. Deletions cut 3 bases from V and 2 bases from J, with 8 bases between. The CDR3 is 13 residues long. The V gene's germline CDR1 is SGHRS and CDR2 YFSETQ. This chain's CDR3 is CASSYAGQETQYF. CDR3 nucleotide sequence: TGCGCCAGCAGCTACGCCGGTCAAGAGACCCAGTACTTC.

In this sample, this clonotype turned up a few times. The rearrangement links TRBV10-3 to TRBJ2-5, with 8 nucleotides matching TRBD1. The CDR3 extends over 13 amino acids. The germline V gene encodes CDR1 ENHRY and CDR2 SYGVKD. Trimming removed 5 bases from V and 9 bases from J; junction bases left unmatched: 8. The CDR3 sequence: CAISPGQGSPQYF. As DNA, the CDR3 is TGTGCCATCAGTCCCGGACAGGGTAGTCCCCAGTACTTC.

The rearrangement links TRBV5-1 to TRBJ2-7, with 9 positions matching TRBD1. CDR3 size: 14 residues. Germline V gives CDR1 SGHRS, CDR2 YFSETQ. J lost 6 bases, V lost 0 bases, and 4 bases had no gene match. The CDR3 DNA reads TGCGCCAGCAGCTTGGGGGACAGGGAGGTCGAGCAGTACTTC. This sequence encodes CASSLGDREVEQYF.

This clonotype appeared many times. This chain links TRBV7-2 with TRBJ2-1, with TRBD2 matching 12 bases. The ends lost 5 bases at V and 9 bases at J; junction bases unmatched: 5. Germline V gene sequence: CDR1 SGHTA, CDR2 FQGNSA. The CDR3 is 14 amino acids. The CDR3 region is CASSPTSGSGEQFF. In nucleotides, the CDR3 is TGTGCCAGCAGCCCGACTAGCGGGAGCGGTGAGCAGTTCTTC.